The clone carrying this T cell receptor beta chain was counted ten times or more. Its antigen is as yet unknown. The read falls 3 residues short of the CDR3 end, and the missing part is taken from the germline J gene. This table comes from immunoSEQ multiplex PCR, and its TCRdb copy is limited to in-frame clones, with some not included. The sample includes over 50,000 clones, none of them occurring once. The source of the sample is a study of T cell clonality in common variable immunodeficiency. Findings of the study overall: CVID subjects had higher TCRbeta clonality than healthy controls, most marked in about a third.

The CDR3 contains 16 residues. Germline lookup yields CDR1 SGHTA and CDR2 FQGTGA. The V gene end was trimmed by 2 bases and the J gene end by 0 bases; junction bases not matched to a gene: 3. The sequence came from a person between 18 and 75 years old in good health. The sample was peripheral blood mononuclear cells. This chain links TRBV7-3 with TRBJ2-2; 7 bases are a match to TRBD2. This CDR3 is CASSLSSGANTGELFF. CDR3 DNA, as far as it was read: TGTGCCAGCAGCTTATCCAGCGGGGCGAACACCGGGGAG.